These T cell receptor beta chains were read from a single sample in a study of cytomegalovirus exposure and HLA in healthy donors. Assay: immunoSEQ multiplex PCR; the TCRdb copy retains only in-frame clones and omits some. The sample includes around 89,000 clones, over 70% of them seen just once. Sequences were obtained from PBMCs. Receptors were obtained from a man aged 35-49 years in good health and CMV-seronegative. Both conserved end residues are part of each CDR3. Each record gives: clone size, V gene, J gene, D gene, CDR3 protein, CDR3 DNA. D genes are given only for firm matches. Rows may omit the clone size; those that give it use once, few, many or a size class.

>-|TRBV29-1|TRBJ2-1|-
CSGRNLISSYNEQFF
TGCAGCGGCAGGAACCTTATTAGCTCCTACAATGAGCAGTTCTTC
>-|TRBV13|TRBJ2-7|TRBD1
CASSLTGGPNSYEQYF
TGTGCCAGCAGCCTTACAGGGGGCCCCAACTCCTACGAGCAGTACTTC
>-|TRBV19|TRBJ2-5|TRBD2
CASSMTSGGAEETQYF
TGTGCCAGTAGTATGACTAGCGGGGGGGCCGAGGAGACCCAGTACTTC
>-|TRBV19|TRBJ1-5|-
CASSMVIQGDQPQHF
TGTGCCAGTAGTATGGTAATTCAGGGTGATCAGCCCCAGCATTTT
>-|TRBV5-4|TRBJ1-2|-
CASSPSWNRVDGYTF
TGTGCCAGCAGCCCATCCTGGAACAGGGTGGATGGCTACACCTTC
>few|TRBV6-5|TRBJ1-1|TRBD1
CASSPPDRGEAFF
TGTGCCAGCAGTCCCCCGGACAGGGGTGAAGCTTTCTTT
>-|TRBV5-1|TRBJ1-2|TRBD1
CASSLGDRELFYGYTF
TGCGCCAGCAGCTTGGGGGACAGGGAGTTGTTCTATGGCTACACCTTC
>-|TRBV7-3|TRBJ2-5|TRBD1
CASSSLPGQQETQYF
TGTGCCAGCAGCTCCCTCCCGGGACAGCAAGAGACCCAGTACTTC
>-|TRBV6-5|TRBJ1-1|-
CASSSGLLNTEAFF
TGTGCCAGCAGTTCGGGACTTCTGAACACTGAAGCTTTCTTT
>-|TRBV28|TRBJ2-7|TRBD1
CASSLPGAGQVYEQYF
TGTGCCAGCAGTCTCCCCGGGGCCGGACAGGTCTACGAGCAGTACTTC
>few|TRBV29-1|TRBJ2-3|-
CSVEERNTQYF
TGCAGCGTTGAAGAGCGGAATACGCAGTATTTT
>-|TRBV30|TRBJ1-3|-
CAWTGASGNTIYF
TGTGCCTGGACAGGGGCGTCTGGAAACACCATATATTTT
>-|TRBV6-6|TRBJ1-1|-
CASSYSGSPQAFF
TGTGCCAGCAGTTACTCGGGCAGCCCCCAAGCTTTCTTT
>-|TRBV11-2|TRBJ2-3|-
CASSSRSMAGARTDTQYF
TGTGCCAGCAGCTCAAGATCAATGGCAGGGGCCCGCACAGATACGCAGTATTTT
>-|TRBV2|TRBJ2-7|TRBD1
CASSVLDRVEQYF
TGTGCCAGCAGTGTATTGGACAGGGTCGAGCAGTACTTC